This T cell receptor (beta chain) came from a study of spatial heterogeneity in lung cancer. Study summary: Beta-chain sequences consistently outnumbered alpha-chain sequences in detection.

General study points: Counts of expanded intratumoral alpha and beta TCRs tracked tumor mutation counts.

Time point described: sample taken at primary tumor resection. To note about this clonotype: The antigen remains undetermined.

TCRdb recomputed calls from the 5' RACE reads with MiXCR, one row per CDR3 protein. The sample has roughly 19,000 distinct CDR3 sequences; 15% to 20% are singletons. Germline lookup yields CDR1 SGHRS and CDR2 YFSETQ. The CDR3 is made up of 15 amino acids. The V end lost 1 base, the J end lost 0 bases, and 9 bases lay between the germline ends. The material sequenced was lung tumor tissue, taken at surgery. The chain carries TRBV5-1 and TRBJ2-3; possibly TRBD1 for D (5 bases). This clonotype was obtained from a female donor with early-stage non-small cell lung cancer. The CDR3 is CASSLPGPSTDTQYF. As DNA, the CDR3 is TGCGCCAGCAGCTTGCCAGGGCCGAGCACAGATACGCAGTATTTT.